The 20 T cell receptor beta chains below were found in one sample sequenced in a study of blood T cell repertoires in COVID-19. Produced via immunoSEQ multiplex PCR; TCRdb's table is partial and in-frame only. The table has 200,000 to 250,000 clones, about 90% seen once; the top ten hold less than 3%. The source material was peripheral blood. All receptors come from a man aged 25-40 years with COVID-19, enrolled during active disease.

CDR3: CASSLGQAVNTEAFF. Written as DNA, the CDR3 is TGTGCCAGCTCACTTGGACAGGCCGTGAACACTGAAGCTTTCTTT. This chain links TRBV18 with TRBJ1-1, with 7 nucleotides matching TRBD1. V lost 4 bases to trimming and J lost 0 bases; unmatched junction nucleotides: 5. The germline CDR1 and CDR2 sequences are KGHSH and LQKENI. CDR3 length: 15 amino acids.

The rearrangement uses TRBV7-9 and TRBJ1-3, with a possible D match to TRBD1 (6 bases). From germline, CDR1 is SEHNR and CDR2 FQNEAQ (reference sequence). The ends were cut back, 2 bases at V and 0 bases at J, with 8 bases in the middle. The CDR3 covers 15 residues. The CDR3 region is CASSLMDSSGNTIYF. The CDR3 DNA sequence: TGTGCCAGCAGCTTAATGGACAGCTCTGGAAACACCATATATTTT.

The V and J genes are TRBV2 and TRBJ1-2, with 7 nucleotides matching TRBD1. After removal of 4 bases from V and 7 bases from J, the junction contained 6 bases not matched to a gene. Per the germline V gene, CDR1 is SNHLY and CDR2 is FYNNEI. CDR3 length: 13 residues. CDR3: CASSAQGQSGYTF. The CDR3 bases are TGTGCCAGCAGTGCACAGGGGCAGAGTGGCTACACCTTC.

The CDR3 DNA sequence: TGTGCCAGTAGTACCTCAGCTAACTATGGCTACACCTTC. This codes for CASSTSANYGYTF. The chain couples TRBV19 to TRBJ1-2, with D uncertain. The CDR3 extends over 13 amino acids. Germline V gene lookup returns CDR1 LNHDA and CDR2 SQIVND (reference sequence). V was cut by 4 bases and J by 0 bases, with 6 bases left in between.

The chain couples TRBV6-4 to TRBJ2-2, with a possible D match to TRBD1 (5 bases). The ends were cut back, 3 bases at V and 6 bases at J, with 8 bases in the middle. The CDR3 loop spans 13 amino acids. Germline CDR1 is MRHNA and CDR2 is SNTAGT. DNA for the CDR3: TGTGCCAGCAGTGATCAGGGTGCCGGGGAGCTGTTTTTT. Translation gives CASSDQGAGELFF.

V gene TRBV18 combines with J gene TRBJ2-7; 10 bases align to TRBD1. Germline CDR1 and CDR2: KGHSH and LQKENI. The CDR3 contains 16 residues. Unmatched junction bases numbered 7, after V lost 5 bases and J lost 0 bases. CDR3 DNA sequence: TGTGCCAGCTCAAGACCGGGACAGGGGAGCTCCTACGAGCAGTACTTC. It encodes CASSRPGQGSSYEQYF. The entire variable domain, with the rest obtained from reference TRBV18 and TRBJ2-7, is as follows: NAGVMQNPRHLVRRRGQEARLRCSPMKGHSHVYWYRQLPEEGLKFMVYLQKENIIDESGMPKERFSAEFPKEGPSILRIQQVVRGDSAAYFCASSRPGQGSSYEQYFGPGTRLTVT.

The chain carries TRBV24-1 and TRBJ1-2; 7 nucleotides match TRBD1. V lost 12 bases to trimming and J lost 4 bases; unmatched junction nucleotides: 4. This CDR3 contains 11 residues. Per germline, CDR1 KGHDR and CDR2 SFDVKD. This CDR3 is CAYRDSYGYTF. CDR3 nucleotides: TGTGCCTACCGGGACAGCTATGGCTACACCTTC.

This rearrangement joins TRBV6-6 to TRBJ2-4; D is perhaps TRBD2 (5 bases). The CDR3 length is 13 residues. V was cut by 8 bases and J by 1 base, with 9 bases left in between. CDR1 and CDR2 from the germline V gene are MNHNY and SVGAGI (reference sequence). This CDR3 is CASEGSAKNIQYF. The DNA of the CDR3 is TGTGCCAGCGAGGGATCGGCCAAAAACATTCAGTACTTC.

This CDR3 reads CASSPMRQDYNEQFF. As DNA, the CDR3 is TGTGCCAGCTCACCAATGAGACAGGACTACAATGAGCAGTTCTTC. The rearrangement links TRBV18 to TRBJ2-1, with a possible D match to TRBD1 (6 bases). The V end lost 2 bases, the J end lost 3 bases, and 11 bases lay between the germline ends. CDR3 length equals 15 residues. CDR1 KGHSH and CDR2 LQKENI come from the germline V gene.

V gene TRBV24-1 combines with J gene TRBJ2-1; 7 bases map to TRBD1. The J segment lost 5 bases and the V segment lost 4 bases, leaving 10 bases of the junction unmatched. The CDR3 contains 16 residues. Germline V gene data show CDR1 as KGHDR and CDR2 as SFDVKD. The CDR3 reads CATSENRGYSHNEQFF. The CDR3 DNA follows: TGTGCCACCAGTGAAAACAGGGGCTATTCGCACAATGAGCAGTTCTTC.

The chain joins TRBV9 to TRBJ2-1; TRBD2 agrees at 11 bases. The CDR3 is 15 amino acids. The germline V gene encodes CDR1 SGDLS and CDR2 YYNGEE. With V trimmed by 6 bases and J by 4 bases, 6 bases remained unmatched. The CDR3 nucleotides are TGTGCCAGCAACCCAGGGACTAGCGGATACAATGAGCAGTTCTTC. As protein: CASNPGTSGYNEQFF.

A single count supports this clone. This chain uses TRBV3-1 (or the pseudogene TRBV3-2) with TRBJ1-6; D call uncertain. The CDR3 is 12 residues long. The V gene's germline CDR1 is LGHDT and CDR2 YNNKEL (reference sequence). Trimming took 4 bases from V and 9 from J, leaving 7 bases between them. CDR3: CASSPGFSPLHF. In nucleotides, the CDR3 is TGTGCCAGCAGCCCAGGCTTTTCACCCCTCCACTTT.

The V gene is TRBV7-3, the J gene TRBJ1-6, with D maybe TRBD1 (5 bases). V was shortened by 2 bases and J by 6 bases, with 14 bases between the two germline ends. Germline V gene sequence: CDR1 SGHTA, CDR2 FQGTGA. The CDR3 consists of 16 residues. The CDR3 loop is CASSLEGPGFNSPLHF. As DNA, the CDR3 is TGTGCCAGCAGCTTAGAAGGGCCAGGGTTTAATTCACCCCTCCACTTT.

Here the CDR3 reads CASSPPDREPQHF. CDR3 bases: TGTGCCAGCAGTCCACCAGACAGGGAGCCCCAGCATTTT. The chain couples TRBV12-3 or TRBV12-4 to TRBJ1-5, with TRBD1 identical over 7 bases. This CDR3 is built from 13 residues. V lost 5 bases to trimming and J lost 8 bases; unmatched junction nucleotides: 6.

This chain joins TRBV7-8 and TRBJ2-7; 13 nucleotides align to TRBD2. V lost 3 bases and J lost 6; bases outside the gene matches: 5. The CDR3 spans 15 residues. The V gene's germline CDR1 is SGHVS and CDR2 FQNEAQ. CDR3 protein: CASSLPGLAGSEQYF. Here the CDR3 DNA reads TGTGCCAGCAGCTTGCCGGGACTAGCGGGATCCGAGCAGTACTTC.

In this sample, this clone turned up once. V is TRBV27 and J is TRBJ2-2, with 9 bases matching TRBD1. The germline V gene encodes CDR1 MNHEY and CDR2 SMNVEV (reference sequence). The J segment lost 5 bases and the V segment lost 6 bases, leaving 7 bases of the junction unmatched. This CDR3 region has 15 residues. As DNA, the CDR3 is TGTGCCAGCAGGAGTGGACAGGGGCGGACCGGGGAGCTGTTTTTT. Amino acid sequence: CASRSGQGRTGELFF.

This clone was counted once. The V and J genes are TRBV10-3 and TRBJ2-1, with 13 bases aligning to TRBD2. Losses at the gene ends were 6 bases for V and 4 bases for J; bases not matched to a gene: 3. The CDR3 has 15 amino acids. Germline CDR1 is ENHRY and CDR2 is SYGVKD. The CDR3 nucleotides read TGTGCCATCAGCGAGACTAGCGGGGGGTACAATGAGCAGTTCTTC. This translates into CAISETSGGYNEQFF.

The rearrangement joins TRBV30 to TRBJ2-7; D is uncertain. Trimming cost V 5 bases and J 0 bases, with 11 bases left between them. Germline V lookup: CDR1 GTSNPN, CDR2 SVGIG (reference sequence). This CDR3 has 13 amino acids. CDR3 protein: CAWSASDSYEQYF. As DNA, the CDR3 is TGTGCCTGGTCCGCCAGTGACTCCTACGAGCAGTACTTC.

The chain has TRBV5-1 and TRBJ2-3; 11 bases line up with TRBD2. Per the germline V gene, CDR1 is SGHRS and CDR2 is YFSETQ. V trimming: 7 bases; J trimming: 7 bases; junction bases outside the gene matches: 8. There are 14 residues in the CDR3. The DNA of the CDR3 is TGCGCCAGCGGGCCGACTAGCGGGGAATATACGCAGTATTTT. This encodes CASGPTSGEYTQYF.

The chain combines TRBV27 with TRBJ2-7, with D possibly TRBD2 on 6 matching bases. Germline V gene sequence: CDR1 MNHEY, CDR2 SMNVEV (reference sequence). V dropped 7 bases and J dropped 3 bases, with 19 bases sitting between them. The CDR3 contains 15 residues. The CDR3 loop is CASIPSGGILYEQYF. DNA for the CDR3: TGTGCCAGCATTCCTTCGGGCGGGATCCTCTACGAGCAGTACTTC.